The 29 T cell receptor beta chains reported below all come from one sample, sequenced in a study of molecular identifiers for immune sequencing clone quantification. TCRdb reanalysed the PCR reads using MiXCR and keeps one entry per CDR3 protein. The table records approximately 680,000 distinct CDR3 sequences, roughly 23% of them present only once. Specimen: naive CD8+ T cells from blood, with Jurkat cell RNA spiked in. Indicated subset: FACS-sorted CD8+CD4-CCR7+CD45RA+ naive T cells. Receptors were obtained from a human donor in good health. Some libraries in this study had Jurkat cell RNA spiked in.

A few counts support this clonotype. This chain joins TRBV5-8 and TRBJ2-7; no clear D. CDR1 SGHTS and CDR2 YDEGEE come from the germline V gene. V lost 0 bases to trimming and J lost 2 bases, with 9 bases between them. This CDR3 spans 14 amino acids. This chain's CDR3 is CASSLDITPYEQYF. CDR3 in DNA: TGTGCCAGCAGCTTGGACATAACGCCCTACGAGCAGTACTTC.

This clonotype was seen only a few times. The rearrangement joins TRBV7-9 to TRBJ2-7; weak D call: TRBD1 (6 bases). Trimming pared 5 bases from V and 4 bases from J, leaving 15 bases between. The CDR3 runs to 14 residues. Looked up from germline, CDR1 is SEHNR and CDR2 is FQNEAQ (reference sequence). The CDR3 loop reads CASSLVLRGYEQYF. The CDR3 DNA sequence: TGTGCCAGCAGCCTCGTGCTGAGGGGGTACGAGCAGTACTTC.

This clonotype has a count of ten or more. The V call is TRBV7-9, the J call TRBJ1-1, with 7 bases identical to TRBD1. The CDR3 length is 13 residues. The V gene's germline CDR1 is SEHNR and CDR2 FQNEAQ (reference sequence). After removal of 5 bases from V and 5 bases from J, the junction contained 5 bases not matched to a gene. CDR3 DNA sequence: TGTGCCAGCAGCCCCGACAGGGTGACTGAAGCTTTCTTT. Its protein is CASSPDRVTEAFF.

This clonotype was recorded at least ten times. This chain links TRBV13 with TRBJ2-4; TRBD1 matches at 8 bases. Germline V gene sequence: CDR1 PRHDT, CDR2 FYEKMQ (reference sequence). V shed 5 bases and J 0 bases; nucleotides not matched to a gene: 6. The CDR3 runs 16 residues. CDR3 residues: CASSPGQGLAKNIQYF. The CDR3 region has the DNA TGTGCCAGCAGCCCAGGACAGGGACTAGCCAAAAACATTCAGTACTTC.

A word on this clonotype: A read error may explain this, as a much larger clone is one base away. CDR3: CAGSSGTGGADGTDTQYF. The DNA of the CDR3 is TGTGCCGGCAGCTCAGGGACAGGGGGCGCGGATGGCACAGATACGCAGTATTTT. The chain links TRBV5-3 to TRBJ2-3; TRBD1 agrees at 12 bases. TRBV5-3 is known as an ORF, though its function is uncertain. This CDR3 has 18 residues. The ends lost 10 bases at V and 1 base at J; junction bases unmatched: 16.

Ten or more counts support this clonotype. The CDR3 bases are TGTGCCAGCAGCTTAGATCCAAGACTAGCGGGGCGGGGAGAGCAGTACTTC. Protein product: CASSLDPRLAGRGEQYF. This rearrangement joins TRBV11-2 to TRBJ2-7, with 11 bases aligning to TRBD2. The CDR3 length is 17 residues. In germline, CDR1 is SGHAT, CDR2 FQNNGV. Trimming cost V 0 bases and J 7 bases; bases outside gene matches: 11.

The rearrangement uses TRBV7-9 and TRBJ2-2; no reliable D call. CDR1 is SEHNR, CDR2 FQNEAQ, per germline (reference sequence). The CDR3 extends over 17 amino acids. V gave up 7 bases and J gave up 5 bases, with 23 bases separating them. The CDR3 sequence: CASINTEALTSTGELFF. CDR3 nucleotides: TGTGCCAGCATCAACACCGAGGCCCTAACCTCTACCGGGGAGCTGTTTTTT. The variable domain in full, with the rest retrieved from reference TRBV7-9 and TRBJ2-2, is DTGVSQNPRHKITKRGQNVTFRCDPISEHNRLYWYRQTLGQGPEFLTYFQNEAQLEKSRLLSDRFSAERPKGSFSTLEIQRTEQGDSAMYLCASINTEALTSTGELFFGEGSRLTVL.

Regarding this clonotype: A junction end diverges from the germline sequence, so it may reflect a read error. The chain couples TRBV7-7 to TRBJ2-5; 9 bases map to TRBD2. The CDR3 consists of 15 residues. The germline V gene has CDR1 SSHAT and CDR2 FNYEAQ (reference sequence). The CDR3 sequence: CASSSSSGMGGTQYF. The CDR3 coding sequence is TGTGCTAGCAGCTCCTCTAGCGGGATGGGAGGGACCCAGTACTTC.

This clonotype has a handful of counts. The V and J genes are TRBV9 and TRBJ2-5, with D tentatively TRBD1 or TRBD2 (6 bases each). V was trimmed by 4 bases and J by 4 bases, leaving 14 bases between them. Germline V CDR1 and CDR2: SGDLS, YYNGEE. The CDR3 contains 14 residues. The CDR3 region is CASSLWGAGETQYF. The CDR3 nucleotides read TGTGCCAGCAGCTTATGGGGGGCGGGAGAGACCCAGTACTTC.

As to this clonotype: A much larger clonotype is one base distant, so this may be a read error. Here the CDR3 reads CASSYPALSGANGLTF. In DNA, the CDR3 is TGTGCCAGCTCGTACCCGGCGCTCTCTGGGGCCAACGGCCTGACTTTC. This chain joins TRBV19 and TRBJ2-6, with a possible D match to TRBD1 (5 bases). Per the germline V gene, CDR1 is LNHDA and CDR2 is SQIVND (reference sequence). The CDR3 has 16 residues.

This clonotype was counted at least ten times. The genes are TRBV20-1 and TRBJ2-5; D is perhaps TRBD1 or TRBD2 (5 bases each). Trimming pared 5 bases from V and 0 bases from J, leaving 13 bases between. Looked up from germline, CDR1 is DFQATT and CDR2 is SNEGSKA (reference sequence). The CDR3 spans 14 residues. The CDR3, as DNA: TGCAGTGCTCGGGACCGACGGTACCAAGAGACCCAGTACTTC. Its protein product is CSARDRRYQETQYF.

This clonotype was observed once. At one boundary the junction diverges from the germline segment, which might be a read error. This chain connects TRBV2 to TRBJ1-1, with 8 nucleotides matching TRBD1. The CDR3 contains 20 residues. Per the germline V gene, CDR1 is SNHLY and CDR2 is FYNNEI. The CDR3, as DNA: TGTGCCAGCAGTCGCCAAAATCGTTCAGGGGGCTTGTCTCTTGACACTGCAGCTTTCTTT. Translated, it gives CASSRQNRSGGLSLDTAAFF.

A few counts support this clonotype. The rearrangement joins TRBV29-1 to TRBJ2-2; tentatively, D is TRBD1 (6 bases). Germline V CDR1 and CDR2: SQVTM, ANQGSEA. This CDR3 is built from 12 residues. V lost 6 bases, J lost 7 bases, and 12 bases lay in between. The DNA of the CDR3 is TGCAGCGTCGTACAGGGTAACGGGGAGCTGTTTTTT. Translated, it gives CSVVQGNGELFF.

The table lists this clonotype with many counts. The chain links TRBV5-8 to TRBJ2-3, with 8 positions matching TRBD2. Germline lookup yields CDR1 SGHTS and CDR2 YDEGEE. CDR3 length: 16 residues. With V trimmed by 1 base and J by 6 bases, 10 bases remained unmatched. CDR3 in DNA: TGTGCCAGCAGCTTGATTGATGCGGGGGGTTTCGATACGCAGTATTTT. Its translation: CASSLIDAGGFDTQYF.

The rearrangement joins TRBV5-8 to TRBJ2-7, with 10 bases that match TRBD2. The CDR3 totals 15 residues. The V gene end was trimmed by 3 bases and the J gene end by 6 bases; junction bases not matched to a gene: 9. Germline CDR1 is SGHTS and CDR2 is YDEGEE. The CDR3 is CASSWGASGGSEQYF. DNA of the CDR3: TGTGCCAGCAGCTGGGGTGCTAGCGGGGGTTCCGAGCAGTACTTC.

This clonotype was counted ten times or more. J is TRBJ1-2 and V is TRBV12-3 or TRBV12-4, with D tentatively TRBD1 (6 bases). The CDR3 spans 12 residues. Trimming removed 6 bases from V and 4 bases from J, with 9 bases in between. CDR3 DNA: TGTGCCAGCAGCTCGGACAGCTATGGCTACACCTTC. Translated: CASSSDSYGYTF.

The table lists this clonotype with a few counts. The chain links TRBV28 to TRBJ2-5; D unclear. The germline V gene encodes CDR1 MDHEN and CDR2 SYDVKM. With 3 bases removed from V and 0 bases from J, the gap between germline ends came to 14 bases. The CDR3 loop spans 16 amino acids. CDR3 nucleotide sequence: TGTGCCAGCAGTTTCACGGGCTCTCGGTACCAAGAGACCCAGTACTTC. Its protein product is CASSFTGSRYQETQYF.

This clonotype was counted a few times. The chain joins TRBV4-3 to TRBJ1-4, with D possibly TRBD1 on 5 matching bases. CDR1 and CDR2 (germline): LGHNA, YSLEER. The CDR3 totals 15 residues. Between the trimmed V and J ends, which lost 3 bases and 7 bases, there was a span of 15 bases. As DNA, the CDR3 is TGCGCCAGCAGCCAGGCGACAGCCCCACTTGAAAAACTGTTTTTT. It encodes CASSQATAPLEKLFF.

Comments on this clonotype: Without the conserved terminal phenylalanine or tryptophan, this CDR3 likely stems from a read error. The rearrangement links TRBV29-1 to TRBJ1-1, with D perhaps matching TRBD1 (5 bases). The CDR3 is made up of 12 amino acids. The V and J ends lost 4 bases and 4 bases respectively, with 10 bases between them. Germline CDR1 SQVTM, CDR2 ANQGSEA. CDR3 coding DNA: TGCAGCGTTGTGGGGACGTTCACTGAAGCTTTCCTT. Residues: CSVVGTFTEAFL.

This clonotype was observed a handful of times. J is TRBJ2-1 and V is TRBV5-5; 10 nucleotides match TRBD2. Germline lookup yields CDR1 SGHKS and CDR2 YYEKEE (reference sequence). V gave up 0 bases and J gave up 4 bases; unmatched junction bases: 4. This CDR3 comprises 16 residues. CDR3 in DNA: TGTGCCAGCAGCTTGGTTGGACTAGCGGTGTACAATGAGCAGTTCTTC. It encodes CASSLVGLAVYNEQFF.

This clonotype was found once. Lacking the conserved final phenylalanine or tryptophan, this CDR3 likely reflects a read error. The CDR3 DNA reads as TGTGCCAGTAGTATGGGACAGCTTGGCTACACCCTC. Protein product: CASSMGQLGYTL. The rearrangement links TRBV19 to TRBJ1-2; 7 nucleotides agree with TRBD1. Trimming took 3 bases from V and 7 from J; bases not matched to a gene: 2. Germline V gene data show CDR1 as LNHDA and CDR2 as SQIVND (reference sequence). This CDR3 region has 12 residues.

The rearrangement uses TRBV19 and TRBJ2-3; D ambiguous. The V gene's germline CDR1 is LNHDA and CDR2 SQIVND (reference sequence). The CDR3 is 14 residues long. The ends were cut back, 4 bases at V and 2 bases at J, with 10 bases in the middle. In DNA form, the CDR3 reads TGTGCCAGTAGTAGTGTCGGATTCACAGATACGCAGTATTTT. As protein: CASSSVGFTDTQYF.

For this clonotype: One base away lies a much larger clone, so this may be a sequencing read error. The chain carries TRBV4-1 and TRBJ1-5; tentative D call: TRBD1 (6 bases). This CDR3 is 15 amino acids long. Looked up from germline, CDR1 is MGHRA and CDR2 is YSYEKL. The CDR3 loop reads CASSPLQGEYQPLHF. The CDR3 DNA reads as TGCGCCAGCAGCCCTTTACAGGGAGAATATCAGCCCCTGCATTTT.

In this sample, this clonotype turned up once. The chain employs TRBV30 and TRBJ2-5, with D perhaps matching TRBD1 or TRBD2 (5 bases each). With 6 bases removed from V and 4 bases from J, the gap between germline ends came to 18 bases. The CDR3 runs 14 residues. Per the germline V gene, CDR1 is GTSNPN and CDR2 is SVGIG (reference sequence). CDR3 DNA: TGTGCCTGTAGACCACCGCAGGGACCAGAGACCCAGTACTTC. This translates into CACRPPQGPETQYF. Full variable domain (missing parts from reference TRBV30 and TRBJ2-5): SQTIHQWPATLVQPVGSPLSLECTVEGTSNPNLYWYRQAAGRGLQLLFYSVGIGQISSEVPQNLSASRPQDRQFILSSKKLLLSDSGFYLCACRPPQGPETQYFGPGTRLLVL.

In this sample, this clonotype turned up many times. The rearrangement joins TRBV6-2 or TRBV6-3 to TRBJ1-1; 7 bases match TRBD1. V lost 2 bases, J lost 5 bases, and 5 bases stayed unmatched. The length of the CDR3 is 14 residues. The V gene's germline CDR1 is MNHEY and CDR2 SVGEGT. This chain's CDR3 is CASSYTQGGTEAFF. In DNA form, the CDR3 reads TGTGCCAGCAGTTACACCCAGGGGGGGACTGAAGCTTTCTTT.

This clonotype was counted a few times. The genes are TRBV15 and TRBJ2-7; TRBD2 might be the D (5 bases). The CDR3 totals 15 residues. Germline CDR1 and CDR2: LNHNV and YYDKDF (reference sequence). V gave up 5 bases and J gave up 2 bases, with 16 bases separating them. The CDR3 is CATSGGDVGPYEQYF. The DNA of the CDR3 is TGTGCCACCAGCGGAGGAGATGTCGGGCCCTACGAGCAGTACTTC.

On this clonotype itself: The germline gene is not matched at one end of the junction; a read error may be the cause. The rearrangement joins TRBV4-1 to TRBJ2-7; 9 nucleotides agree with TRBD2. The CDR3 is 15 residues long. Germline loops: CDR1 MGHRA, CDR2 YSYEKL. The DNA for the CDR3 is TGCGCCAGCAGCCTTCAGGGGACTAGCTTCTACGAGCAGCACTTC. Translated: CASSLQGTSFYEQHF.

V gene TRBV9 combines with J gene TRBJ2-1; D is undetermined. This CDR3 has 15 amino acids. Germline-derived CDR1 and CDR2 are SGDLS and YYNGEE. V was clipped by 3 bases and J by 5 bases, with 15 bases between them. This chain's CDR3 is CASSASSGRDNEQFF. In DNA form, the CDR3 reads TGTGCCAGCAGCGCCTCCTCAGGCAGAGACAATGAGCAGTTCTTC. The entire variable domain, with the rest obtained from reference TRBV9 and TRBJ2-1, is as follows: DSGVTQTPKHLITATGQRVTLRCSPRSGDLSVYWYQQSLDQGLQFLIQYYNGEERAKGNILERFSAQQFPDLHSELNLSSLELGDSALYFCASSASSGRDNEQFFGPGTRLTVL.

This clonotype was seen at least ten times. The chain uses TRBV20-1 and TRBJ2-7; unclear D gene. The CDR3 sequence is 12 residues long. CDR1 is DFQATT and CDR2 is SNEGSKA in the germline V gene (reference sequence). With 5 bases removed from V and 0 bases from J, the gap between germline ends came to 8 bases. The CDR3 spells CSAPTRSYEQYF. For the CDR3, the DNA is TGCAGTGCTCCAACCCGCTCCTACGAGCAGTACTTC.